These 22 T cell receptor beta chains originate from one sample sequenced in a study of CXCR3-negative and CXCR3-positive naive CD8 T cells. Study-level points and caveats: In CXCR3-positive naive cells, the TRB CDR3s were more hydrophobic than in CXCR3-negative naive cells.

TRB cDNA libraries were made by UMI-labeled 5' RACE. TCRdb re-called the 5' RACE reads and shows each CDR3 protein once, DNA omitted. The repertoire shows around 160,000 distinct CDR3 sequences; the top ten hold 0.25% to 0.3%. No antigen is known for these receptors. The sequencing sample was made of naive CXCR3+ CD8+ T cells from blood. As to subset: CD45RO-CCR7+CD27+CD95- naive CD8+ T cells expressing CXCR3 (TNR3+). Every receptor here comes from a human donor in good health. Some clones in this sample may be carry-over from other donors' samples.

The V call is TRBV29-1, the J call TRBJ2-7. The CDR3 runs to 11 residues. Germline V gives CDR1 SQVTM, CDR2 ANQGSEA. CDR3 amino acids: CSVEVKDEQYF.

The CDR3 sequence: CASSPGHTNTDTQYF. This chain uses TRBV12-3 or TRBV12-4 with TRBJ2-3. CDR3 size: 15 residues.

The CDR3 protein is CASSFRGNYEQYF. The gene calls are TRBV11-3 and TRBJ2-7; the D call of TRBD1 rests on TCRdb alone, since no DNA is present to check it. The CDR3 spans 13 residues. Germline V gene lookup returns CDR1 SGHNT and CDR2 YENEEA.

V is TRBV12-3 or TRBV12-4 and J is TRBJ2-3; no DNA is available, so the TRBD2 call from TCRdb remains unchecked. The CDR3 length is 17 residues. CDR3 protein: CASSSPLAGGPTDTQYF.

The rearrangement uses TRBV12-3 or TRBV12-4 and TRBJ2-3; TCRdb designates TRBD1, a call that cannot be tested without DNA. CDR3 length equals 15 residues. The chain's CDR3 is CASSSRDHSTDTKYF.

The rearrangement joins TRBV7-9 to TRBJ1-4; TCRdb designates TRBD1, a call that cannot be tested without DNA. This CDR3 spans 15 amino acids. Germline-derived CDR1 and CDR2 are SEHNR and FQNEAQ (reference sequence). CDR3 sequence reads: CASSLEAGTHEKLFF. The full variable domain, in which reference TRBV7-9 and TRBJ1-4 provide the parts outside the CDR3, is DTGVSQNPRHKITKRGQNVTFRCDPISEHNRLYWYRQTLGQGPEFLTYFQNEAQLEKSRLLSDRFSAERPKGSFSTLEIQRTEQGDSAMYLCASSLEAGTHEKLFFGSGTQLSVL.

The rearrangement links TRBV13 to TRBJ2-2; checking the TCRdb D call of TRBD2 is not possible without DNA. The CDR3 loop spans 18 amino acids. Germline V gene sequence: CDR1 PRHDT, CDR2 FYEKMQ (reference sequence). CDR3 loop: CASSTDYRERSNTGELFF.

The CDR3 sequence is CSASKPIYNEQFF. The chain has TRBV20-1 and TRBJ2-1. This CDR3 contains 13 residues. CDR1 DFQATT and CDR2 SNEGSKA come from the germline V gene (reference sequence).

This chain uses TRBV3-1 with TRBJ2-3; no DNA is available, so the TRBD2 call from TCRdb remains unchecked. CDR3 size: 17 residues. Germline loops: CDR1 LGHDT, CDR2 YNNKEL (reference sequence). CDR3: CASSQVEPSGGTDTQYF.

The chain combines TRBV12-3 or TRBV12-4 with TRBJ2-3; no DNA is available, so the TRBD2 call from TCRdb remains unchecked. The CDR3 length is 18 residues. The CDR3 protein is CASTLGLAVFQGADTQYF.

The chain combines TRBV10-3 with TRBJ1-1; TCRdb returns TRBD1, unconfirmable since there is no DNA. Germline CDR1 ENHRY, CDR2 SYGVKD. This CDR3 is 17 amino acids long. The CDR3 loop is CAISDPTDRGQGTEAFF.

V is TRBV9 and J is TRBJ1-5. Looked up from germline, CDR1 is SGDLS and CDR2 is YYNGEE. CDR3 length: 15 residues. The CDR3 sequence: CASSKEGYGNQPQHF.

This CDR3 is CATEGTVTGELFF. The J gene is TRBJ2-2, the V gene TRBV15; there is no DNA to check the TCRdb D call of TRBD1. CDR1 is LNHNV and CDR2 is YYDKDF in the germline V gene (reference sequence). This CDR3 has 13 residues.

The chain combines TRBV15 with TRBJ2-5; TCRdb's D call, TRBD2, is unchecked because there is no DNA. Germline CDR1 and CDR2: LNHNV and YYDKDF (reference sequence). CDR3 length: 14 residues. The CDR3 is CAIQPGEGIETQYF.

This chain uses TRBV11-3 with TRBJ2-2; TCRdb reports TRBD1, a call that lacks DNA to check it against. The CDR3 is 16 residues long. Looked up from germline, CDR1 is SGHNT and CDR2 is YENEEA. Here the CDR3 reads CASSPRDGPNTGELFF.

The chain couples TRBV29-1 to TRBJ1-1; TCRdb calls TRBD1, which cannot be checked without DNA. Germline values: CDR1 SQVTM, CDR2 ANQGSEA. The CDR3 is 14 residues long. The CDR3 sequence is CSVVGAPMNTEAFF.

The J gene is TRBJ2-1, the V gene TRBV29-1; TCRdb's D gene call, TRBD2, goes unchecked for lack of DNA. Germline CDR1 and CDR2: SQVTM and ANQGSEA. The CDR3 sequence is 12 residues long. CDR3: CSVEREAAKQFF.

The chain uses TRBV6-5 and TRBJ1-1; TCRdb proposes TRBD1, but this gene call is untestable without DNA. CDR3 length: 13 amino acids. Germline CDR1 MNHEY, CDR2 SVGAGI. CDR3 sequence reads: CASNDESLTEAFF.

The chain couples TRBV5-1 to TRBJ2-7; TCRdb designates TRBD1, a call that cannot be tested without DNA. CDR1 is SGHRS, CDR2 YFSETQ, per germline. The CDR3 covers 14 residues. CDR3: CASSLTGLSYEQYF.

The chain employs TRBV24-1 and TRBJ2-1. The germline V gene has CDR1 KGHDR and CDR2 SFDVKD. CDR3 length equals 14 residues. The CDR3: CATSDPNDYNEQFF.

V and J are TRBV28 and TRBJ2-3; TCRdb's D call of TRBD1 is untestable without DNA. CDR3 length: 14 residues. Germline assignment: CDR1 MDHEN and CDR2 SYDVKM. CDR3 in amino acids: CASSRTESTDTQYF. The entire variable domain, with the rest obtained from reference TRBV28 and TRBJ2-3, is as follows: DVKVTQSSRYLVKRTGEKVFLECVQDMDHENMFWYRQDPGLGLRLIYFSYDVKMKEKGDIPEGYSVSREKKERFSLILESASTNQTSMYLCASSRTESTDTQYFGPGTRLTVL.

The chain uses TRBV29-1 and TRBJ2-5; there is no DNA to check the TCRdb D call of TRBD1. CDR1 and CDR2 (germline): SQVTM, ANQGSEA. The CDR3 runs 16 residues. The CDR3 sequence is CSVEPISTGIQETQYF. Combining the CDR3 with reference TRBV29-1 and TRBJ2-5 gives the whole variable domain SAVISQKPSRDICQRGTSLTIQCQVDSQVTMMFWYRQQPGQSLTLIATANQGSEATYESGFVIDKFPISRPNLTFSTLTVSNMSPEDSSIYLCSVEPISTGIQETQYFGPGTRLLVL.